Presented here are 22 T cell receptor beta chains from one specimen sequenced in a study of a mutant IDH1 vaccine in newly diagnosed glioma. Indicated time point: baseline, week 1 (first vaccination visit). The sample's treatment: pre-vaccination baseline after standard-of-care therapy. Assay used: immunoSEQ multiplex PCR; TCRdb lists only in-frame clones, some missing. The repertoire includes approximately 52,000 clones, 70% to 80% of them detected once, and 1.5% to 2% sits in the top ten. Sequences were derived from PBMCs, sampled from a glioma patient treated with radiotherapy, temozolomide or both. The receptors were sampled from a woman in her 40s with glioma.

This clone occurred once. The V gene is TRBV29-1, the J gene TRBJ2-7, with TRBD2 matching 10 bases. Unmatched junction bases numbered 3, after V lost 5 bases and J lost 5 bases. Germline assignment: CDR1 SQVTM and CDR2 ANQGSEA. The CDR3 has 12 residues. The CDR3 DNA follows: TGCAGCGTTAGCGGGGGGGCCCACGAGCAGTACTTC. Its protein product is CSVSGGAHEQYF.

The rearrangement links TRBV10-2 to TRBJ1-2; the D is unclear. The CDR3 has 13 amino acids. Germline V gene sequence: CDR1 WSHSY, CDR2 SAAADI. V was pared by 0 bases and J by 4 bases, with 6 bases between. The CDR3 is CASSESGSYGYTF. The CDR3 coding sequence is TGCGCCAGCAGTGAGTCCGGTAGCTATGGCTACACCTTC.

This chain links TRBV19 with TRBJ1-2; possibly TRBD1 for D (5 bases). Trimming took off 3 bases at V and 7 bases at J, with 15 bases between the two ends. The germline V gene encodes CDR1 LNHDA and CDR2 SQIVND (reference sequence). This CDR3 region has 14 residues. The CDR3 is CASSIKMAGLGYTF. The DNA of the CDR3 is TGTGCCAGTAGTATTAAAATGGCGGGGCTTGGCTACACCTTC.

This clone was seen a few times. The CDR3 bases are TGTGCCAGCTCACCGGTCGGGGGCACGGGCTATGGCTACACCTTC. This codes for CASSPVGGTGYGYTF. The chain joins TRBV18 to TRBJ1-2, with TRBD1 as a possible D gene (6 bases). The CDR3 spans 15 residues. CDR1 and CDR2 from the germline V gene are KGHSH and LQKENI. V was clipped by 3 bases and J by 4 bases, with 15 bases between them.

The rearrangement joins TRBV25-1 to TRBJ2-1; D gene uncertain. The V end was cut by 3 bases, the J end by 12 bases, with 18 bases between. Germline CDR1 MGHDK, CDR2 SYGVNS. CDR3 length: 14 residues. The CDR3 reads CASSEFGPNMGQFF. CDR3 nucleotide sequence: TGTGCCAGCAGTGAGTTTGGACCAAACATGGGGCAGTTCTTC.

The sample holds one count of this clone. The chain couples TRBV5-4 to TRBJ2-7; a weak D match, TRBD1 (6 bases). The germline CDR1 and CDR2 sequences are SGHNT and YYREEE (reference sequence). This CDR3 has 14 residues. Trimming shortened V by 7 bases and J by 3 bases, and 17 bases separated the two germline ends. The CDR3 sequence is CASGNRGRGYEQYF. CDR3 coding DNA: TGTGCCAGCGGAAACCGGGGCAGGGGCTACGAGCAGTACTTC.

CDR3 DNA: TGCAGCGTTGAAAAGGGACAGGGGAAGAACACTGAAGCTTTCTTT. Its translation is CSVEKGQGKNTEAFF. The genes are TRBV29-1 and TRBJ1-1, with TRBD1 identical over 10 bases. The CDR3 is made up of 15 amino acids. With 2 bases clipped from V and 1 base from J, the junction kept 4 bases outside the gene matches. The germline V gene encodes CDR1 SQVTM and CDR2 ANQGSEA.

This chain connects TRBV7-2 to TRBJ2-7, with 7 bases identical to TRBD1. This CDR3 has 14 amino acids. Germline V gives CDR1 SGHTA, CDR2 FQGNSA. Germline trimming cut 4 bases from V and 5 bases from J; bases unmatched to any gene: 8. In nucleotides, the CDR3 is TGTGCCAGCAGCTCAGACAGGGTGACAAACGAGCAGTACTTC. It codes for CASSSDRVTNEQYF.

This chain connects TRBV11-2 to TRBJ2-7; D is perhaps TRBD1 or TRBD2 (5 bases each). Per germline, CDR1 SGHAT and CDR2 FQNNGV. The CDR3 contains 16 residues. The V and J ends lost 2 bases and 1 base respectively, with 15 bases between them. The CDR3 sequence is CASSLLGVTTSYEQYF. In DNA form, the CDR3 reads TGTGCCAGCAGCTTATTGGGGGTTACGACATCCTACGAGCAGTACTTC.

The CDR3 nucleotides are TGTGCCAGCAGTTCTCCGGGCCATACAACGAACACTGAAGCTTTCTTT. It yields the protein CASSSPGHTTNTEAFF. V usage is TRBV6-5 and J usage is TRBJ1-1; D gene unclear. Deletions cut 4 bases from V and 1 base from J, with 16 bases between. The CDR3 runs 16 residues. Germline-derived CDR1 and CDR2 are MNHEY and SVGAGI.

The V call is TRBV11-2, the J call TRBJ1-2; D gene ambiguous. The CDR3 consists of 13 residues. Germline values: CDR1 SGHAT, CDR2 FQNNGV. V lost 2 bases and J 4 bases, leaving 8 bases between the germline ends. CDR3 nucleotides: TGTGCCAGCAGCTTAACAACAGCCTATGGCTACACCTTC. The encoded protein is CASSLTTAYGYTF.

The CDR3 region has the DNA TGTGCCAGCAAGGTAGGAGAGGGGCCCTACGAGCAGTACTTC. Its protein is CASKVGEGPYEQYF. The rearrangement uses TRBV6-1 and TRBJ2-7, with D perhaps being TRBD1 or TRBD2 (5 bases each). The CDR3 is 14 residues long. The germline V gene has CDR1 MNHNS and CDR2 SASEGT. V shed 7 bases and J shed 2 bases, with 15 bases lying between them.

In this sample, this clone turned up once. CDR3 sequence reads: CAIRLGNTGELFF. CDR3 coding DNA: TGTGCCATCAGGTTAGGAAACACCGGGGAGCTGTTTTTT. The V and J genes are TRBV10-3 and TRBJ2-2; the D is unclear. Germline V gene sequence: CDR1 ENHRY, CDR2 SYGVKD. Trimming stripped 6 bases from V and 2 bases from J, with 7 bases between. CDR3 size: 13 residues.

The J gene is TRBJ2-3, the V gene TRBV29-1, with 11 bases fitting TRBD2. This CDR3 is 16 amino acids long. J was trimmed by 2 bases and V by 5 bases; bases with no gene match: 9. Germline CDR1 is SQVTM and CDR2 is ANQGSEA. This CDR3 is CSVYWQTSGTTDTQYF. The CDR3 DNA is TGCAGCGTTTATTGGCAGACTAGCGGGACCACAGATACGCAGTATTTT.

The rearrangement joins TRBV6-5 to TRBJ1-5; D call uncertain. The CDR3 runs 14 residues. Germline lookup yields CDR1 MNHEY and CDR2 SVGAGI. With 4 bases removed from V and 2 bases from J, the gap between germline ends came to 9 bases. DNA for the CDR3: TGTGCCAGCAGTTTGACCCCGGGCAATCAGCCCCAGCATTTT. Translated, it gives CASSLTPGNQPQHF.

This clone appeared once. This sequence joins TRBV27 and TRBJ1-2; D remains ambiguous. Trimming took off 0 bases at V and 0 bases at J, with 8 bases between the two ends. CDR1 is MNHEY, CDR2 SMNVEV, per germline (reference sequence). This CDR3 has 15 residues. As DNA, the CDR3 is TGTGCCAGCAGTTTATCGTCGTTTTCTAACTATGGCTACACCTTC. This gives the protein CASSLSSFSNYGYTF.

The V gene is TRBV10-3, the J gene TRBJ1-6; TRBD1 matches 9 bases. After removal of 4 bases from V and 9 bases from J, the junction contained 7 bases not matched to a gene. Germline V gene lookup returns CDR1 ENHRY and CDR2 SYGVKD. CDR3 length equals 15 residues. The DNA for the CDR3 is TGTGCCATCAGTGCGGACAGGGGCGCTGGTTCACCCCTCCACTTT. Protein product: CAISADRGAGSPLHF.

The rearrangement joins TRBV7-6 to TRBJ1-2, with TRBD1 as a possible D gene (5 bases). V lost 5 bases and J lost 2, with 12 bases in between. The CDR3 runs to 14 residues. Per germline, CDR1 SGHVS and CDR2 FNYEAQ. This CDR3 reads CASSGDDSNYGYTF. The CDR3 DNA reads TGTGCCAGCAGCGGAGATGACAGCAACTATGGCTACACCTTC.

The count of this clone is one. J is TRBJ2-1 and V is TRBV15, with 13 bases matching TRBD2. This CDR3 region has 16 residues. Per germline, CDR1 LNHNV and CDR2 YYDKDF (reference sequence). Germline trimming cut 3 bases from V and 5 bases from J; bases unmatched to any gene: 4. The CDR3 loop reads CATSRLLAGGNNEQFF. CDR3 DNA sequence: TGTGCCACCAGCAGGCTACTAGCGGGGGGGAACAATGAGCAGTTCTTC.

The chain couples TRBV7-2 to TRBJ2-7; D is ambiguous. The CDR3 extends over 14 amino acids. With 5 bases removed from V and 3 bases from J, the gap between germline ends came to 14 bases. Per germline, CDR1 SGHTA and CDR2 FQGNSA. The CDR3 loop is CASSRGGLYYEQYF. DNA for the CDR3: TGTGCCAGCAGCCGAGGTGGCTTATACTACGAGCAGTACTTC.

Only one count was recorded for this clone. The chain recombines TRBV18 with TRBJ2-5; D ambiguous. The CDR3 totals 13 residues. The V gene's germline CDR1 is KGHSH and CDR2 LQKENI. V shed 1 base and J shed 2 bases, with 5 bases lying between them. This chain's CDR3 is CASSPRSQETQYF. CDR3 DNA: TGTGCCAGCTCACCACGCAGTCAAGAGACCCAGTACTTC. The whole variable domain, filled in from reference TRBV18 and TRBJ2-5, reads NAGVMQNPRHLVRRRGQEARLRCSPMKGHSHVYWYRQLPEEGLKFMVYLQKENIIDESGMPKERFSAEFPKEGPSILRIQQVVRGDSAAYFCASSPRSQETQYFGPGTRLLVL.

The chain couples TRBV19 to TRBJ1-5; D possibly corresponds to TRBD1 (5 bases). Germline CDR1 is LNHDA and CDR2 is SQIVND (reference sequence). The length of the CDR3 is 14 residues. V was pared by 5 bases and J by 6 bases, with 14 bases between. CDR3 sequence: CASSPNSGGQPQHF. The DNA of the CDR3 is TGTGCCAGTAGTCCGAACTCTGGGGGTCAGCCCCAGCATTTT.